This T cell receptor (beta chain) was captured in a study of blood T cell repertoires in COVID-19. The wider study: Acute-phase and convalescent COVID-19 samples originated in the United States, Italy and Spain. The analysed material was cDNA or gDNA that came from T cells, B-cell-depleted T cells, or PBMCs.

In the original workflow: Amplification with reference gene primers provided the estimates of nucleated cell counts. Profiled with immunoSEQ multiplex PCR; TCRdb holds only in-frame clones, not every one. V and J calls and clone size are as listed in that table; D and trimming were resolved from the DNA. Counted here are roughly 67,000 clones, approximately 85% occurring once; the ten biggest clones make up roughly 24%. This CDR3 comprises 17 residues. The ends lost 6 bases at V and 4 bases at J; junction bases unmatched: 17. Germline loops: CDR1 MDHEN, CDR2 SYDVKM. This clone was found a few times. The genes are TRBV28 and TRBJ1-2, with TRBD1 matching over 7 bases. The source material was peripheral blood. The clonotype comes from a man aged 50 or older with acute or convalescent COVID-19. CDR3 bases: TGTGCCAGCAGACCGAGACAGGGATTCGTTGTCGGCTATGGCTACACCTTC. Translating it yields CASRPRQGFVVGYGYTF.